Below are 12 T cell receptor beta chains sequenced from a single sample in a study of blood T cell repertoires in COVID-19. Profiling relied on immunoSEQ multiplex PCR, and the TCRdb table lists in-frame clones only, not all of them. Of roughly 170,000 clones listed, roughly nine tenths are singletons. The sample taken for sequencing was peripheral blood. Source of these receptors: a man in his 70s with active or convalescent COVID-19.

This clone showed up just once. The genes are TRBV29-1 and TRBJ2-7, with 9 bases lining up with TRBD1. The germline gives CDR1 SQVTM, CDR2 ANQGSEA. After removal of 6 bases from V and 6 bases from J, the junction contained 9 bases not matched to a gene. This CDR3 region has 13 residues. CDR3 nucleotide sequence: TGCAGCGTGTCCGGGACAGGGACTTCCGAGCAGTACTTC. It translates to CSVSGTGTSEQYF.

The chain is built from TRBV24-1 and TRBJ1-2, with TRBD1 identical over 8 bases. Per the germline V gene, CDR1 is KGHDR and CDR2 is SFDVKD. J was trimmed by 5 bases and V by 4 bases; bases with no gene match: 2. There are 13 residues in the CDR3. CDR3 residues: CATSDRTGYGYTF. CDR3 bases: TGTGCCACCAGTGACCGGACAGGGTATGGCTACACCTTC.

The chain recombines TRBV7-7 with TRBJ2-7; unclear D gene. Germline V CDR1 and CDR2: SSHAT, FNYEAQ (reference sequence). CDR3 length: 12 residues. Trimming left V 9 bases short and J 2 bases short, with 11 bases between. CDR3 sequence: CASGPGPYEQYF. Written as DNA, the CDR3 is TGTGCCAGTGGGCCAGGCCCCTACGAGCAGTACTTC. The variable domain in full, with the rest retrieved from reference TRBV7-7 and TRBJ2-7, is GAGVSQSPRYKVTKRGQDVTLRCDPISSHATLYWYQQALGQGPEFLTYFNYEAQPDKSGLPSDRFSAERPEGSISTLTIQRTEQRDSAMYRCASGPGPYEQYFGPGTRLTVT.

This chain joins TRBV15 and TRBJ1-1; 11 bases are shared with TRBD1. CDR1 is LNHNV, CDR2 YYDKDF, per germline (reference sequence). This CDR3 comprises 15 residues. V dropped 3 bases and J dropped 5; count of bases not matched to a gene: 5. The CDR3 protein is CATSSGTGGRTEAFF. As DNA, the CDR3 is TGTGCCACCAGCAGCGGGACAGGGGGTCGGACTGAAGCTTTCTTT.

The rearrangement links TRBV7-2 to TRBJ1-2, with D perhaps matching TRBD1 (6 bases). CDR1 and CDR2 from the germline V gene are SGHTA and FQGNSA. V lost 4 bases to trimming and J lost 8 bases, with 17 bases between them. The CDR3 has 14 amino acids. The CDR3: CASSSTQGIGGYTF. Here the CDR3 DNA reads TGTGCCAGCAGCTCTACACAGGGAATCGGGGGCTACACCTTC.

CDR3 residues: CAWDLIPQGSRRYEQYF. The CDR3 nucleotides are TGTGCCTGGGACCTTATTCCACAGGGATCTAGAAGGTACGAGCAGTACTTC. J is TRBJ2-7 and V is TRBV30; D is perhaps TRBD1 (6 bases). The V gene's germline CDR1 is GTSNPN and CDR2 SVGIG (reference sequence). Deletions cut 5 bases from V and 4 bases from J, with 27 bases between. The CDR3 is made up of 17 amino acids.

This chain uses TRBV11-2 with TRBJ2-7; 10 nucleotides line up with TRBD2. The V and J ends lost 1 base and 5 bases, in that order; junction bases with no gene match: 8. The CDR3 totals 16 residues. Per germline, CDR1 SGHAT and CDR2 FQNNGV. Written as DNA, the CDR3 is TGTGCCAGCAGCTTAGTCGGTCCTAGCGGGAGTAACGAGCAGTACTTC. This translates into CASSLVGPSGSNEQYF.

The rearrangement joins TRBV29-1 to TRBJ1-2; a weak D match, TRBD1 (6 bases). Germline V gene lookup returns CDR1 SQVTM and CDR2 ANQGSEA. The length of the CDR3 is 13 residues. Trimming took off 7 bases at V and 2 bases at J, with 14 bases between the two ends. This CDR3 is CSALADRNYGYTF. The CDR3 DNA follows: TGCAGCGCCCTGGCCGACAGGAACTATGGCTACACCTTC.

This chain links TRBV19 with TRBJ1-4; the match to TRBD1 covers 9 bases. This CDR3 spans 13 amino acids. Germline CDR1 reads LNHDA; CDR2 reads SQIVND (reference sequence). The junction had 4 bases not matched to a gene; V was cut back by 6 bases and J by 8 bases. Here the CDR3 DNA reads TGTGCCAGTAGGGACAGGGGTAGAGAAAAACTGTTTTTT. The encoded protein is CASRDRGREKLFF.

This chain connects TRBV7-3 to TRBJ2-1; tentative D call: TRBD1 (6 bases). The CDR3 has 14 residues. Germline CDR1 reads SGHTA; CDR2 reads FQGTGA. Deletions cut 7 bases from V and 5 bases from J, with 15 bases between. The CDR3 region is CASKSDRTDNEQFF. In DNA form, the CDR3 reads TGTGCCAGCAAGAGTGATAGGACAGACAATGAGCAGTTCTTC.

The CDR3 DNA is TGTGCCAGCAGTTCCCACACCAACACTGAAGCTTTCTTT. This sequence encodes CASSSHTNTEAFF. The rearrangement joins TRBV6-2 or TRBV6-3 to TRBJ1-1; D is undetermined. Between the trimmed V and J ends, which lost 4 bases and 2 bases, there was a span of 8 bases. Germline V CDR1 and CDR2: MNHEY, SVGEGT. The CDR3 runs 13 residues.

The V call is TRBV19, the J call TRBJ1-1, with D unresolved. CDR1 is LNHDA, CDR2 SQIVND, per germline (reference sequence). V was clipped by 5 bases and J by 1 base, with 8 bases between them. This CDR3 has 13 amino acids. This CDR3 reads CASSLRENTEAFF. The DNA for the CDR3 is TGTGCCAGTAGTTTACGGGAGAACACTGAAGCTTTCTTT.